Following are 22 T cell receptor beta chains from one sample sequenced in a study of regulatory T cells in long-lasting Graves disease. For TCR beta, libraries came from iRepertoire HTBI primers and Arm-PCR of CDR3 regions. One entry per CDR3 protein results from TCRdb running MiXCR on the multiplex PCR reads. Found here are over 200,000 distinct CDR3 sequences, about 20% of them singletons; the top ten hold around 15%. Time point meaning: newly diagnosed GD, antithyroid drugs for less than 3 months. From PBMCs, RNA was extracted and then used to make the TCR library. A further study also used this sample, focusing on T cells in Graves' hyperthyroidism and ophthalmopathy.

Material: peripheral blood mononuclear cells (PBMCs), obtained at new diagnosis, from a patient treated with antithyroid drugs. Source of these receptors: a woman aged 25 to 39 with Graves disease.

This clonotype was found many times. The chain is built from TRBV20-1 and TRBJ1-4, with 8 nucleotides matching TRBD1. CDR3 size: 14 residues. Germline assignment: CDR1 DFQATT and CDR2 SNEGSKA (reference sequence). With 4 bases clipped from V and 10 bases from J, the junction kept 11 bases outside the gene matches. In nucleotides, the CDR3 is TGCAGTGCTAATTTTGGACAGGGATCAGCAAAACTGTTTTTT. Translated: CSANFGQGSAKLFF.

The genes are TRBV5-4 and TRBJ1-6; D possibly corresponds to TRBD1 (6 bases). V was trimmed by 1 base and J by 9 bases, leaving 14 bases between them. Germline V gives CDR1 SGHNT, CDR2 YYREEE (reference sequence). This CDR3 is built from 15 residues. The CDR3 spells CASSLYREGGSPLHF. DNA for the CDR3: TGTGCCAGCAGCTTGTACAGGGAAGGAGGTTCACCCCTCCACTTT.

The count of this clonotype is one. This chain connects TRBV11-1 to TRBJ2-3; D is tentatively TRBD1 or TRBD2 (5 bases each). Germline CDR1 is SGHAT and CDR2 is FQDESV (reference sequence). With 0 bases removed from V and 0 bases from J, the gap between germline ends came to 7 bases. The CDR3 is made up of 15 amino acids. CDR3 protein: CASSLARDSTDTQYF. The DNA for the CDR3 is TGTGCCAGCAGCTTAGCCCGGGACAGCACAGATACGCAGTATTTT.

This clonotype has at least ten counts. V gene TRBV2 combines with J gene TRBJ2-4; D is possibly TRBD1 (6 bases). Germline CDR1 is SNHLY and CDR2 is FYNNEI. There are 16 residues in the CDR3. Trimming removed 3 bases from V and 3 bases from J, with 15 bases in between. The CDR3, as DNA: TGTGCCAGCAGTGAGGGGTACAGGGACGGCAAAAACATTCAGTACTTC. This codes for CASSEGYRDGKNIQYF.

This clonotype was seen repeatedly, ten times or more. The chain recombines TRBV3-1 with TRBJ1-2, with D unresolved. This CDR3 spans 15 amino acids. Germline V gene sequence: CDR1 LGHDT, CDR2 YNNKEL (reference sequence). Trimming removed 4 bases from V and 3 bases from J, with 15 bases in between. The CDR3 nucleotides read TGTGCCAGCAGCCGAAACGACCTAGTCTACTATGGCTACACCTTC. This gives the protein CASSRNDLVYYGYTF.

The chain combines TRBV15 with TRBJ2-3, with 14 bases that match TRBD2. The CDR3 runs 14 residues. V shed 7 bases, J shed 6 bases, and the junction held 3 bases outside the gene matches. CDR1 is LNHNV, CDR2 YYDKDF, per germline (reference sequence). CDR3 sequence (DNA): TGTGCCACCAAGACTAGCGGGGGGGGGGATACGCAGTATTTT. This translates into CATKTSGGGDTQYF.

This clonotype has ten or more counts. This chain joins TRBV11-2 and TRBJ1-2; a weak D match, TRBD1 (5 bases). CDR1 is SGHAT, CDR2 FQNNGV, per germline. The V end lost 6 bases, the J end lost 6 bases, and 20 bases lay between the germline ends. The CDR3 covers 15 residues. The CDR3 here is CASRTWGGALNGYTF. The CDR3 DNA sequence: TGTGCCAGCAGGACCTGGGGAGGGGCGCTTAATGGCTACACCTTC.

As to this clonotype: A much larger clone sits a single nucleotide away, making a read error possible. The CDR3 DNA follows: TGCACGGCAGGGGAAGGAAGCACCATATATTTT. Translating it yields CTAGEGSTIYF. The chain links TRBV20-1 to TRBJ1-3; TRBD1 is a possible D gene (6 bases). This CDR3 is 11 amino acids long. CDR1 and CDR2 (germline): DFQATT, SNEGSKA (reference sequence).

This clonotype has only a few counts. The gene calls are TRBV19 and TRBJ1-5; D gene unclear. This CDR3 contains 16 residues. V lost 3 bases to trimming and J lost 0 bases, with 12 bases between them. Germline CDR1 is LNHDA and CDR2 is SQIVND (reference sequence). The CDR3 protein is CASSIAADYSNQPQHF. In DNA form, the CDR3 reads TGTGCCAGTAGTATTGCAGCAGATTATAGCAATCAGCCCCAGCATTTT.

On this clonotype itself: With a far larger clone one base away, a read error is the likely cause. The chain recombines TRBV7-8 with TRBJ1-5; the match to TRBD1 covers 7 bases. This CDR3 region has 15 residues. The germline V gene encodes CDR1 SGHVS and CDR2 FQNEAQ. In DNA form, the CDR3 reads TGCGCCGGCAGCCCCGGACAGGTCGGCAATCAGCCCCAGCATTTT. Its protein product is CAGSPGQVGNQPQHF.

The rearrangement joins TRBV19 to TRBJ1-6, with a possible D match to TRBD1 (6 bases). CDR1 LNHDA and CDR2 SQIVND come from the germline V gene (reference sequence). The CDR3 sequence is 15 residues long. V was pared by 3 bases and J by 7 bases, with 13 bases between. The CDR3 DNA is TGTGCCAGTAGTATTCGGCAGGGGTTGAATTCACCCCTCCACTTT. The encoded protein is CASSIRQGLNSPLHF.

This clonotype was picked up many times. V usage is TRBV7-3 and J usage is TRBJ2-6, with 7 bases identical to TRBD2. With 5 bases clipped from V and 2 bases from J, the junction kept 9 bases outside the gene matches. The germline gives CDR1 SGHTA, CDR2 FQGTGA. The CDR3 is 17 residues long. In DNA, the CDR3 is TGTGCCAGCAGCAAAGGGGAGGGGCCCCCTGGGGCCAACGTCCTGACTTTC. Protein: CASSKGEGPPGANVLTF.

The chain recombines TRBV20-1 with TRBJ2-2, with TRBD2 matching over 7 bases. The trim removed 0 bases at V and 5 bases at J, leaving 6 bases unmatched. Germline CDR1 is DFQATT and CDR2 is SNEGSKA (reference sequence). This CDR3 comprises 15 residues. As DNA, the CDR3 is TGCAGTGCTAGAGATGCGGGAGTAGATACCGGGGAGCTGTTTTTT. Translation gives CSARDAGVDTGELFF.

The sample holds many counts of this clonotype. The chain has TRBV27 and TRBJ1-1, with 8 bases matching TRBD1. V lost 5 bases, J lost 4 bases, and 6 bases stayed unmatched. CDR1 is MNHEY, CDR2 SMNVEV, per germline (reference sequence). The CDR3 has 14 residues. CDR3 nucleotide sequence: TGTGCCAGCAGTAGGACAGGGCATATCACTGAAGCTTTCTTT. It specifies CASSRTGHITEAFF.

Details on this clonotype: This is likely an artifact of a read error, given a far larger clone one base away. The rearrangement links TRBV9 to TRBJ2-7; 9 positions agree with TRBD2. Looked up from germline, CDR1 is SGDLS and CDR2 is YYNGEE. Trimming took 1 base from V and 7 from J; bases not matched to a gene: 9. The CDR3 totals 15 residues. DNA for the CDR3: TGTGCCAGCAGCGTATTCGCGGGGGGGCCCGATGAGCAGTACTTC. Translation: CASSVFAGGPDEQYF.

This clonotype was recorded at least ten times. The V call is TRBV5-5, the J call TRBJ1-1, with TRBD1 matching over 9 bases. Germline V gives CDR1 SGHKS, CDR2 YYEKEE (reference sequence). This CDR3 is built from 15 residues. The ends lost 4 bases at V and 5 bases at J; junction bases unmatched: 9. Here the CDR3 reads CASSGPQGALTEAFF. The CDR3, as DNA: TGTGCCAGCAGCGGCCCACAGGGGGCCCTGACTGAAGCTTTCTTT.

This clonotype has more than one count but fewer than ten. The chain recombines TRBV24-1 with TRBJ2-4, with 8 positions matching TRBD1. Germline-derived CDR1 and CDR2 are KGHDR and SFDVKD. With V trimmed by 3 bases and J by 5 bases, 8 bases remained unmatched. The CDR3 is 16 amino acids. The CDR3 DNA sequence: TGTGCCACCAGTGATCCCACCGGACAGGGTCAAAACATTCAGTACTTC. This gives the protein CATSDPTGQGQNIQYF.

This clonotype occurred many times. J is TRBJ1-2 and V is TRBV5-6; D ambiguous. This CDR3 region has 15 residues. CDR1 and CDR2 from the germline V gene are SGHDT and YYEEEE. The V end was cut by 3 bases, the J end by 0 bases, with 12 bases between. The CDR3 coding sequence is TGTGCCAGCAGCTCGGAGGTAGGACCTAACTATGGCTACACCTTC. Translation: CASSSEVGPNYGYTF.

The V call is TRBV29-1, the J call TRBJ1-5, with 9 positions matching TRBD1. V dropped 6 bases and J dropped 5; count of bases not matched to a gene: 5. The germline CDR1 and CDR2 sequences are SQVTM and ANQGSEA. The CDR3 loop spans 13 amino acids. This CDR3 reads CSVGTGLDQPQHF. The CDR3 bases are TGCAGCGTCGGGACAGGGTTAGATCAGCCCCAGCATTTT.

To note about this clonotype: A single base separates this from a much larger clone, so it may be a read error. The chain uses TRBV12-3 or TRBV12-4 and TRBJ2-5; D could derive from TRBD1 or TRBD2 (5 bases each). The CDR3 is 16 residues long. The V end lost 6 bases, the J end lost 5 bases, and 22 bases lay between the germline ends. CDR3 residues: CASSWTPGRGQETQYF. In DNA, the CDR3 is TGTGCCAGCAGCTGGACCCCGGGACGGGGTCAGGAGACCCAGTACTTC.

This clonotype was counted at least ten times. The gene calls are TRBV27 and TRBJ2-7; TRBD1 is a possible D gene (6 bases). The CDR3 contains 16 residues. V was clipped by 5 bases and J by 4 bases, with 21 bases between them. Germline V gene lookup returns CDR1 MNHEY and CDR2 SMNVEV (reference sequence). The CDR3 nucleotides are TGTGCCAGCAGTCCGAAACCCCCGGGACATACGTACGAGCAGTACTTC. It encodes CASSPKPPGHTYEQYF.

This clonotype is a singleton in its sample. A far larger clone is one base from this, pointing to a likely read error. This sequence joins TRBV2 and TRBJ2-1, with 8 bases aligning to TRBD2. Germline-derived CDR1 and CDR2 are SNHLY and FYNNEI. The CDR3 is made up of 15 amino acids. The CDR3 reads CASSPGGGPYNEQSF. The CDR3 DNA follows: TGTGCCAGCAGCCCGGGGGGGGGCCCCTACAATGAGCAGTCCTTC.